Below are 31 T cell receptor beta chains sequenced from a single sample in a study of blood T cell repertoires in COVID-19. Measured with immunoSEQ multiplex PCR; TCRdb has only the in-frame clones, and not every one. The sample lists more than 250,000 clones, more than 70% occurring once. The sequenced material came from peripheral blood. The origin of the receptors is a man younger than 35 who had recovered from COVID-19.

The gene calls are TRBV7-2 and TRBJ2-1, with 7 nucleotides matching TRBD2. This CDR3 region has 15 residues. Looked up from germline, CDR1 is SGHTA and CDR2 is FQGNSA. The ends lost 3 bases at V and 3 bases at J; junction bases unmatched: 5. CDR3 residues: CASSFSGGSYNEQFF. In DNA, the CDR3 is TGTGCCAGCAGCTTCTCGGGAGGAAGCTACAATGAGCAGTTCTTC.

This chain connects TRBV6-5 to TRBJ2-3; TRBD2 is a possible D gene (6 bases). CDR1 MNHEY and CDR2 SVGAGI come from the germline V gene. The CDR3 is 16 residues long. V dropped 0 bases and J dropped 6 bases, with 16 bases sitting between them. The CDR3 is CASSYSASALGDTQYF. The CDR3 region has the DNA TGTGCCAGCAGTTACTCGGCTAGCGCCCTCGGGGATACGCAGTATTTT.

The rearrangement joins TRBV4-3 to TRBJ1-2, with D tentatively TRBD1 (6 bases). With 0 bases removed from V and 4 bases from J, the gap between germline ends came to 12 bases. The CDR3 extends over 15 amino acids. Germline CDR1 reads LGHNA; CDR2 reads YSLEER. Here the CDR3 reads CASSQDATGFYGYTF. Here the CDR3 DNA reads TGCGCCAGCAGCCAAGATGCGACAGGCTTCTATGGCTACACCTTC.

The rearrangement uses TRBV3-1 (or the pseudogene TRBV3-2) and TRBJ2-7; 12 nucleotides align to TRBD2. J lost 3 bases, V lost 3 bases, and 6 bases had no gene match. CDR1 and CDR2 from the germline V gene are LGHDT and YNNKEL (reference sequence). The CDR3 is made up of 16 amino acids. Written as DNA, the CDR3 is TGTGCCAGCAGCCAGGCTAGCGGGAGGGCCGGCTACGAGCAGTACTTC. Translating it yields CASSQASGRAGYEQYF.

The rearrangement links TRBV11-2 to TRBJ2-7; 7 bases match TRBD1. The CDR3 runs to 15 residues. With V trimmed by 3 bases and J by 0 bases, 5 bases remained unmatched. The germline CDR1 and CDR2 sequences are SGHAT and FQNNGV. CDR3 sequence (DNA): TGTGCCAGCAGCTTCGGGGACAGCCTCTCCTACGAGCAGTACTTC. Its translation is CASSFGDSLSYEQYF.

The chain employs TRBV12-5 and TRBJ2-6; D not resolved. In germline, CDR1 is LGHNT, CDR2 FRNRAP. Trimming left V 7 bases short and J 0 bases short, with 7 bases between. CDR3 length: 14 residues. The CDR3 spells CASASPSGANVLTF. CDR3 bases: TGTGCTAGTGCATCCCCCTCTGGGGCCAACGTCCTGACTTTC.

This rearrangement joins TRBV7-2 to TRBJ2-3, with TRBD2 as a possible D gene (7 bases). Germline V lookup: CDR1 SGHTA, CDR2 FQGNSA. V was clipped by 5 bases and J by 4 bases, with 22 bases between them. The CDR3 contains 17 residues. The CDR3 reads CASSPQVAGAGADTQYF. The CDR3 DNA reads TGTGCCAGCAGCCCCCAGGTCGCGGGGGCGGGAGCAGATACGCAGTATTTT.

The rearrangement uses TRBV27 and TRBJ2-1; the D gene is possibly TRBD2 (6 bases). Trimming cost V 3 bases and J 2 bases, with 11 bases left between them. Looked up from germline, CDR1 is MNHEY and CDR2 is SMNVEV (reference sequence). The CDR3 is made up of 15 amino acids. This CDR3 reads CASSFIAGPYNEQFF. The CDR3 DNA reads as TGTGCCAGCAGTTTCATTGCGGGGCCCTACAATGAGCAGTTCTTC.

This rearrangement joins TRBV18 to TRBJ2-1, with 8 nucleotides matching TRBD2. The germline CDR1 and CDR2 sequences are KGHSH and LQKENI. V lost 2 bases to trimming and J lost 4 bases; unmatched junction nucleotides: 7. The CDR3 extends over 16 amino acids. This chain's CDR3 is CASSPYVGREYNEQFF. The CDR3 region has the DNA TGTGCCAGCTCACCATACGTCGGGAGGGAGTACAATGAGCAGTTCTTC.

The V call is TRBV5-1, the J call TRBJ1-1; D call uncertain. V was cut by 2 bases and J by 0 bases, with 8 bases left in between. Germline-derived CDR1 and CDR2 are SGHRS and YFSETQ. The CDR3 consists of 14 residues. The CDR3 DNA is TGCGCCAGCAGCTTCTGGCAGATGAACACTGAAGCTTTCTTT. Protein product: CASSFWQMNTEAFF.

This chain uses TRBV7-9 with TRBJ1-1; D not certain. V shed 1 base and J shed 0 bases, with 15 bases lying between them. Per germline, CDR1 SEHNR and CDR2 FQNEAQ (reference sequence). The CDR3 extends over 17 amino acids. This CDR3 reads CASSLVGTLGVNTEAFF. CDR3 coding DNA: TGTGCCAGCAGCTTAGTTGGCACATTGGGAGTGAACACTGAAGCTTTCTTT.

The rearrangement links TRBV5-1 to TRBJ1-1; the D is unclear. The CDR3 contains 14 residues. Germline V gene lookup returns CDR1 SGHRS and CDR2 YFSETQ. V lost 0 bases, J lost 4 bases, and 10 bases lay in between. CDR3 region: CASSLGQAGTEAFF. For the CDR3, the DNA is TGCGCCAGCAGCTTGGGTCAGGCGGGCACTGAAGCTTTCTTT.

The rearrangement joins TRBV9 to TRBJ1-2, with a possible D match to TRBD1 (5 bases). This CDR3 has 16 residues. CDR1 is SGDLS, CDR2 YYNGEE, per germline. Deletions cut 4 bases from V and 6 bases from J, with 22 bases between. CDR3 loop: CASSPSPQGNYDGYTF. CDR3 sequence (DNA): TGTGCCAGCAGCCCGAGCCCCCAGGGTAATTATGATGGCTACACCTTC.

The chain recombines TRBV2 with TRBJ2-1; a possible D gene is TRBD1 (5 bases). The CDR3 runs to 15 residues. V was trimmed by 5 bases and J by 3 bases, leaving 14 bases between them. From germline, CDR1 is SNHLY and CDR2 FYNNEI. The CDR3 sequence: CASSRDRVDYNEQFF. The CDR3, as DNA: TGTGCCAGCAGTCGCGACAGAGTCGACTACAATGAGCAGTTCTTC.

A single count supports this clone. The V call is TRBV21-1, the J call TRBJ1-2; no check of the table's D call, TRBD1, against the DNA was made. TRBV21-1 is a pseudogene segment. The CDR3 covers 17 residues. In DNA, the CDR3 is TGTGCCAGCAGCAAAGAATCCAGGGGGTCCCCTAACTATGGCTACACCTTC. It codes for CASSKESRGSPNYGYTF.

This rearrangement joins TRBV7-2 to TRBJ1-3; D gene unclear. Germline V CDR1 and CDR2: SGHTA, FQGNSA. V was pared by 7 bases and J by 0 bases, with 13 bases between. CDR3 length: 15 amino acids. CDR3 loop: CASNLQAVSGNTIYF. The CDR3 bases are TGTGCCAGCAACCTGCAGGCAGTCTCTGGAAACACCATATATTTT. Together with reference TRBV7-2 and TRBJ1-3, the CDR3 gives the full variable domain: GAGVSQSPSNKVTEKGKDVELRCDPISGHTALYWYRQSLGQGLEFLIYFQGNSAPDKSGLPSDRFSAERTGGSVSTLTIQRTQQEDSAVYLCASNLQAVSGNTIYFGEGSWLTVV.

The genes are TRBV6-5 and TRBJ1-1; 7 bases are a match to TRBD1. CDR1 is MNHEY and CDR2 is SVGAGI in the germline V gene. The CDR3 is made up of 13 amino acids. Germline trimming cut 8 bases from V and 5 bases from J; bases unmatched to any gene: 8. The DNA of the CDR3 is TGTGCCAGCGACGACAGGGTGGGTACTGAAGCTTTCTTT. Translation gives CASDDRVGTEAFF.

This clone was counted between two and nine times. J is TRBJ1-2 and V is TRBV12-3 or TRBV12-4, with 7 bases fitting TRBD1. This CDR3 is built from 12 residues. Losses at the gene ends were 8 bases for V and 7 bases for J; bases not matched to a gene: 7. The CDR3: CASSRTGVGYTF. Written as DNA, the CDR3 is TGTGCCAGCTCCCGTACAGGGGTTGGCTACACCTTC.

CDR3 sequence reads: CASSRSLGGQPNTQYF. The DNA of the CDR3 is TGTGCCAGCAGTCGCTCTCTTGGCGGGCAGCCAAATACGCAGTATTTT. The chain carries TRBV27 and TRBJ2-3; perhaps TRBD2 as D (5 bases). V shed 5 bases and J shed 7 bases, with 22 bases lying between them. The CDR3 sequence is 16 residues long. Germline CDR1 is MNHEY and CDR2 is SMNVEV (reference sequence).

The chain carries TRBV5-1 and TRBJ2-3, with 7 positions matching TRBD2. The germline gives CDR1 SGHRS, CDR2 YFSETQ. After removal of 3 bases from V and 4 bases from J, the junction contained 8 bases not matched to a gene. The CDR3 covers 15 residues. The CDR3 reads CASSSLWTSSDTQYF. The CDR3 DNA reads TGCGCCAGCAGCTCCCTCTGGACTAGTTCAGATACGCAGTATTTT.

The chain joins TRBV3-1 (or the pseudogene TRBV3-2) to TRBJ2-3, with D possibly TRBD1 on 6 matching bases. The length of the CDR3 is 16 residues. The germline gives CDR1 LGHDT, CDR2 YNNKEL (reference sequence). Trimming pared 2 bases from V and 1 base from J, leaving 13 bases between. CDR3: CASSQSKGGGTDTQYF. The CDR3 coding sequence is TGTGCCAGCAGCCAATCCAAAGGGGGTGGCACAGATACGCAGTATTTT.

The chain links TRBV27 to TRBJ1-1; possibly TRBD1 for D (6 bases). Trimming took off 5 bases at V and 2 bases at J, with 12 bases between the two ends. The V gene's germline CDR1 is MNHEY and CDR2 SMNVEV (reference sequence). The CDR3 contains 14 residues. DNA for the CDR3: TGTGCCAGCAGTGTGACAGGACCCAACACTGAAGCTTTCTTT. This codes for CASSVTGPNTEAFF.

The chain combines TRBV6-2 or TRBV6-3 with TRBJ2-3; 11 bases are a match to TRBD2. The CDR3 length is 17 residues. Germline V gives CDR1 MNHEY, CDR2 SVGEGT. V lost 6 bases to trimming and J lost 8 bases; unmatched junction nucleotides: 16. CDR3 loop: CASSRRPSGGPTSTQYF. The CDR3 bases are TGTGCCAGCAGCCGACGCCCTAGCGGGGGGCCTACCTCTACGCAGTATTTT.

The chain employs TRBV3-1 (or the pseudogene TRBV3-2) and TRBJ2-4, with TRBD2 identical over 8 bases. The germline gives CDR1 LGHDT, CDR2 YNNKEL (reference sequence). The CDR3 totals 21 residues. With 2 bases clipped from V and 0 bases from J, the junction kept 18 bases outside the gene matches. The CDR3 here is CASSQRPIAGTSGLAKNIQYF. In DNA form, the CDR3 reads TGTGCCAGCAGCCAACGGCCGATTGCGGGTACTAGCGGATTAGCCAAAAACATTCAGTACTTC.

CDR3: CASNGGPGELFF. DNA for the CDR3: TGTGCCAGTAACGGAGGTCCCGGGGAGCTGTTTTTT. V gene TRBV19 combines with J gene TRBJ2-2, with TRBD2 as a possible D gene (5 bases). The CDR3 sequence is 12 residues long. CDR1 is LNHDA, CDR2 SQIVND, per germline (reference sequence). Trimming took 7 bases from V and 6 from J, leaving 9 bases between them.

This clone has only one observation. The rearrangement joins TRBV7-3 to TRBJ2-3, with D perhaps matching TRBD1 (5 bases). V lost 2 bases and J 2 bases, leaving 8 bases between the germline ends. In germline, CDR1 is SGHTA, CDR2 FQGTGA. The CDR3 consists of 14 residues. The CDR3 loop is CASSLFGHTDTQYF. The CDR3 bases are TGTGCCAGCAGCTTATTCGGACACACAGATACGCAGTATTTT.

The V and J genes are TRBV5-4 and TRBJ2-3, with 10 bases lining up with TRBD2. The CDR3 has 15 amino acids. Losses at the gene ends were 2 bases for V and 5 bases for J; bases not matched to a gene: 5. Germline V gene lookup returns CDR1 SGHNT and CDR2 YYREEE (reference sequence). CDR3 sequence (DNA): TGTGCCAGCAGCTTTCTAGCGGGAGTGAGAGATACGCAGTATTTT. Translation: CASSFLAGVRDTQYF.

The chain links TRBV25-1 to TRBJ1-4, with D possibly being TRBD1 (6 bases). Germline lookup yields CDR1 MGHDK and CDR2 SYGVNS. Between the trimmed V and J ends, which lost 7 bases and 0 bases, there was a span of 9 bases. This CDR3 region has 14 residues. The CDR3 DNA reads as TGTGCCAGCAAGAAGGGGGCAACTAATGAAAAACTGTTTTTT. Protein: CASKKGATNEKLFF.

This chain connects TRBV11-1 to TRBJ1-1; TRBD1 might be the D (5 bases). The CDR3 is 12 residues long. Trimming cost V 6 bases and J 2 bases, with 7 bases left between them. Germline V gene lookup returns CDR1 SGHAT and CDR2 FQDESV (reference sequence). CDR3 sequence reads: CASRQVNTEAFF. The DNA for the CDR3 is TGTGCCAGCAGACAGGTAAACACTGAAGCTTTCTTT.

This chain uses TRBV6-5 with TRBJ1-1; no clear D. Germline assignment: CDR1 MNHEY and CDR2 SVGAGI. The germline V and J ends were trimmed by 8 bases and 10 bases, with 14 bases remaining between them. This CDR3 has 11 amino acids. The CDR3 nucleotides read TGTGCCAGCGTGCGGGTGGAGGTAGCTTTCTTT. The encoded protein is CASVRVEVAFF.

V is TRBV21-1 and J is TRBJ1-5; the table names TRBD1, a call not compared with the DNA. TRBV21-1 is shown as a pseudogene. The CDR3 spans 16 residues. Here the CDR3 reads CASSKVKEGGNQPQHF. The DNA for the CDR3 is TGTGCCAGCAGCAAAGTGAAAGAAGGGGGCAATCAGCCCCAGCATTTT.